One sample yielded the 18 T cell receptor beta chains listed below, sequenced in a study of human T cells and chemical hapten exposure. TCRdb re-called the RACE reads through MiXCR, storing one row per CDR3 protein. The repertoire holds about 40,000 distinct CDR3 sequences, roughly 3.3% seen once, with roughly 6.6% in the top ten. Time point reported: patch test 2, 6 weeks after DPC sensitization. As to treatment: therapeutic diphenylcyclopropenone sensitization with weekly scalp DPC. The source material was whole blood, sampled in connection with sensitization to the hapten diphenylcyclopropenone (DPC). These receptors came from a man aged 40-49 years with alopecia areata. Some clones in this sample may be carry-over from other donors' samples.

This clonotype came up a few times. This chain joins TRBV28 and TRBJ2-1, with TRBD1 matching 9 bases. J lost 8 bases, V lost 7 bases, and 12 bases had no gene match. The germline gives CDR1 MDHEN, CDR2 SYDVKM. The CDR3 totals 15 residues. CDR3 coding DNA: TGTGCCAGCACGGCCCATGGGACAGGGTTGGATGAGCAGTTCTTC. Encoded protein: CASTAHGTGLDEQFF.

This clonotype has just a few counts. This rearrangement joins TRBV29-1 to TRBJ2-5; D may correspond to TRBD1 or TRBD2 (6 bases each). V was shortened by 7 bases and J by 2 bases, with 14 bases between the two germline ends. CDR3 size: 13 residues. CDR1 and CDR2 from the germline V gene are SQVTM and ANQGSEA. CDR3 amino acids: CSGVRGAQETQYF. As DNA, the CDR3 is TGCAGCGGTGTGAGGGGGGCACAAGAGACCCAGTACTTC.

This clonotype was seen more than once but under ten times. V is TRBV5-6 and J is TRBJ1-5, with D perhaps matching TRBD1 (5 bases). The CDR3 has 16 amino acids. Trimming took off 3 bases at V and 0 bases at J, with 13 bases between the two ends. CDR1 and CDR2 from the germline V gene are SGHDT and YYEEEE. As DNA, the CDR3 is TGTGCCAGCAGCTCGTTGGGACGGAATAGCAATCAGCCCCAGCATTTT. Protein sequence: CASSSLGRNSNQPQHF. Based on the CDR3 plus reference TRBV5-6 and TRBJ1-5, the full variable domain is DAGVTQSPTHLIKTRGQQVTLRCSPKSGHDTVSWYQQALGQGPQFIFQYYEEEERQRGNFPDRFSGHQFPNYSSELNVNALLLGDSALYLCASSSLGRNSNQPQHFGDGTRLSIL.

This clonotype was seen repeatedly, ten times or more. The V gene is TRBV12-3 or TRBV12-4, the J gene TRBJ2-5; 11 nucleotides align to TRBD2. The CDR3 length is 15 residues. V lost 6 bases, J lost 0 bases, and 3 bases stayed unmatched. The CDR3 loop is CASRIAGGNQETQYF. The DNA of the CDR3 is TGTGCCAGCAGAATAGCGGGAGGGAACCAAGAGACCCAGTACTTC.

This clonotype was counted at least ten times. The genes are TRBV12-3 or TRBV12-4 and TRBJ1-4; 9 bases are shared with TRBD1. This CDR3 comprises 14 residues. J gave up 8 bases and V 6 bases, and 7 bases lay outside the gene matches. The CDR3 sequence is CASSRDRVREKLFF. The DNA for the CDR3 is TGTGCCAGCAGCAGGGACAGGGTTAGGGAAAAACTGTTTTTT.

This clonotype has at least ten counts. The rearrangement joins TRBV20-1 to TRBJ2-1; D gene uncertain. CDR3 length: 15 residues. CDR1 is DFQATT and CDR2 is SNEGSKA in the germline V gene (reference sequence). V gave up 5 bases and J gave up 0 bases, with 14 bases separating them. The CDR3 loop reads CSAPPPVPSYNEQFF. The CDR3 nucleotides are TGCAGTGCTCCCCCACCGGTGCCCTCCTACAATGAGCAGTTCTTC.

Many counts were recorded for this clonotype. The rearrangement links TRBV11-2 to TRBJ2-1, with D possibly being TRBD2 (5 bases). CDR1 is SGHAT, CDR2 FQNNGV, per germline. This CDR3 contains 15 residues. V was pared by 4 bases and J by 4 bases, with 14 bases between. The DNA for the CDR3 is TGTGCCAGCAGCTACACCGCCGGCGGGTACAATGAGCAGTTCTTC. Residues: CASSYTAGGYNEQFF.

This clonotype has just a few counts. The CDR3 DNA reads as TGTGCCAGCATGGGACTAGGGCCCTCCGGGGAGCTGTTTTTT. This translates into CASMGLGPSGELFF. The rearrangement links TRBV3-1 to TRBJ2-2; 8 positions agree with TRBD2. CDR1 is LGHDT, CDR2 YNNKEL, per germline (reference sequence). The CDR3 is made up of 14 amino acids. Trimming at V came to 7 bases and at J to 6 bases, leaving 7 bases not matched to a gene. The whole variable domain, filled in from reference TRBV3-1 and TRBJ2-2, reads DTAVSQTPKYLVTQMGNDKSIKCEQNLGHDTMYWYKQDSKKFLKIMFSYNNKELIINETVPNRFSPKSPDKAHLNLHINSLELGDSAVYFCASMGLGPSGELFFGEGSRLTVL.

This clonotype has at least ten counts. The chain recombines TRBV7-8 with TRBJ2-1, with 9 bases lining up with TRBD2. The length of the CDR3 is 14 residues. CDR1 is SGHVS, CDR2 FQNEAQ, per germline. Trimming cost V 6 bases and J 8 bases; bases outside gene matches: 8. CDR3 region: CASSWAGGPDEQFF. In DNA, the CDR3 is TGTGCCAGCAGTTGGGCGGGAGGGCCGGATGAGCAGTTCTTC.

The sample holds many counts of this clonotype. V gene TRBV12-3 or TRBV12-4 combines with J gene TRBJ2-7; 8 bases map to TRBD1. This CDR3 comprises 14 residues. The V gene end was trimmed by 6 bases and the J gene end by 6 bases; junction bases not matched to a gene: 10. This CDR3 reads CASRSGGAPPEQYF. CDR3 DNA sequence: TGTGCCAGCAGGTCAGGGGGCGCCCCGCCCGAGCAGTACTTC.

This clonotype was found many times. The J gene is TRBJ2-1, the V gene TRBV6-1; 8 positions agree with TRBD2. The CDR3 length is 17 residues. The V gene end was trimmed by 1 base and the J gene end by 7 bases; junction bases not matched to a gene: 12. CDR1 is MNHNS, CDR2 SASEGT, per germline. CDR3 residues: CASSEVRGAGVFNEQFF. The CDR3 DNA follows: TGTGCCAGCAGTGAAGTTCGAGGAGCGGGAGTATTTAATGAGCAGTTCTTC.

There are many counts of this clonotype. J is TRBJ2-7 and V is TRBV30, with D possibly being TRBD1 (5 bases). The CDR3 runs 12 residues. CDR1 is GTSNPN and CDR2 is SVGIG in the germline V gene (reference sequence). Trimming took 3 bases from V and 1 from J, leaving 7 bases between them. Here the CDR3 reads CAWRAGSYEQYF. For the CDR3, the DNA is TGTGCCTGGAGGGCAGGGTCCTACGAGCAGTACTTC.

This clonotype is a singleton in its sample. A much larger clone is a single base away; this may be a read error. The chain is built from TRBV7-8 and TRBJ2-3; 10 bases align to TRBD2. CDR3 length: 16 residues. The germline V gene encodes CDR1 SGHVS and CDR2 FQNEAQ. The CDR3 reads CAGSLVSSGRADTQYF. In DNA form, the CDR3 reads TGTGCCGGCAGCTTAGTGTCTAGCGGGAGAGCAGATACGCAGTATTTT.

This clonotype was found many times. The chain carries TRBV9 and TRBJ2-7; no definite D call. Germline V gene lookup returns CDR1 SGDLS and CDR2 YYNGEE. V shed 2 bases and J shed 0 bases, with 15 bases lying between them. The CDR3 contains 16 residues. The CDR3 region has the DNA TGTGCCAGCAGCGTGGGGATTCGGACCGACTCCTACGAGCAGTACTTC. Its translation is CASSVGIRTDSYEQYF.

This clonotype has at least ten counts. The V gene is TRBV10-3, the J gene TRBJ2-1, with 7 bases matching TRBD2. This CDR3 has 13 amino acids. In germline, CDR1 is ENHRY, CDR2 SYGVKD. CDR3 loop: CSVWGGSRDEQFF. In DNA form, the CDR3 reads TGTTCAGTTTGGGGCGGGAGTCGGGATGAGCAGTTCTTC.

The DNA for the CDR3 is TGTGCCAGCAGCATGGGGTTCCAAGAGACCCAGTACTTC. Its protein is CASSMGFQETQYF. The V and J genes are TRBV7-6 and TRBJ2-5; D is uncertain. Per the germline V gene, CDR1 is SGHVS and CDR2 is FNYEAQ. Trimming left V 5 bases short and J 1 base short, with 8 bases between. CDR3 length: 13 residues. The full variable domain, its missing parts supplied by reference TRBV7-6 and TRBJ2-5, is GAGVSQSPRYKVTKRGQDVALRCDPISGHVSLYWYRQALGQGPEFLTYFNYEAQQDKSGLPNDRFSAERPEGSISTLTIQRTEQRDSAMYRCASSMGFQETQYFGPGTRLLVL.

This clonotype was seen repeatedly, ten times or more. As DNA, the CDR3 is TGTGCCAGCAGCCCCGACCCGCGGTCGGGCTCTGGGGCCAACGTCCTGACTTTC. As protein: CASSPDPRSGSGANVLTF. The chain joins TRBV9 to TRBJ2-6; D uncertain. Trimming cost V 4 bases and J 0 bases, with 17 bases left between them. Germline V gives CDR1 SGDLS, CDR2 YYNGEE. This CDR3 spans 18 amino acids.

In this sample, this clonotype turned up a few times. CDR3 in amino acids: CSANLETDTQYF. The CDR3 nucleotides are TGCAGTGCTAACTTAGAGACAGATACGCAGTATTTT. This chain uses TRBV20-1 with TRBJ2-3; D remains ambiguous. Germline assignment: CDR1 DFQATT and CDR2 SNEGSKA (reference sequence). CDR3 length: 12 residues. V was shortened by 4 bases and J by 3 bases, with 8 bases between the two germline ends.